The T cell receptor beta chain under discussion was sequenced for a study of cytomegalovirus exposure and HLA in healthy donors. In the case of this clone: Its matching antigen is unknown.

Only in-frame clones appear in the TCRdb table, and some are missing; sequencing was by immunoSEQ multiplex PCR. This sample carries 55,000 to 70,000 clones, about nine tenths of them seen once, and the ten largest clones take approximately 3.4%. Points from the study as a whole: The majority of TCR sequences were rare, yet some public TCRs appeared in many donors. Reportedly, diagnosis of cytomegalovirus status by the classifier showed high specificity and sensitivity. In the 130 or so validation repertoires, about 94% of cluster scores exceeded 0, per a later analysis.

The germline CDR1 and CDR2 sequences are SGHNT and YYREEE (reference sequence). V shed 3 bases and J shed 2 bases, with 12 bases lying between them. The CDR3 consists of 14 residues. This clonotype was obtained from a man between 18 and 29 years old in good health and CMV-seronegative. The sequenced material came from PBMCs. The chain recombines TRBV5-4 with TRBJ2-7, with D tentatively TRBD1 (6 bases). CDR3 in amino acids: CASSSGQLPYEQYF. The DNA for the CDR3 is TGTGCCAGCAGCTCCGGACAGCTGCCCTACGAGCAGTACTTC.